One and the same sample provided the 25 T cell receptor beta chains below, sequenced in a study of cytomegalovirus exposure and HLA in healthy donors. PCR used 60 Vbeta primers and 13 Jbeta primers. The data were produced by immunoSEQ multiplex PCR, yet TCRdb's version contains in-frame clones alone and is incomplete. The sample holds some 110,000 clones, roughly 68% seen once. Material for sequencing was PBMCs. Receptor source: a woman aged 25 to 39 in good health and CMV-seronegative.

This clone was seen only a few times. The chain carries TRBV10-3 and TRBJ2-4; D ambiguous. V dropped 7 bases and J dropped 5 bases, with 12 bases sitting between them. The length of the CDR3 is 13 residues. The germline CDR1 and CDR2 sequences are ENHRY and SYGVKD. CDR3 in amino acids: CAITSATENIQYF. CDR3 sequence (DNA): TGTGCCATCACCAGCGCGACGGAAAACATTCAGTACTTC.

The V gene is TRBV19, the J gene TRBJ1-2; D is undetermined. The CDR3 consists of 14 residues. Germline CDR1 is LNHDA and CDR2 is SQIVND (reference sequence). V lost 3 bases and J 1 base, leaving 9 bases between the germline ends. CDR3 loop: CASSMWSNNYGYTF. The CDR3 DNA is TGTGCCAGTAGTATGTGGAGTAATAACTATGGCTACACCTTC.

As to this clone: At one end the junction does not follow the germline gene, possibly because of a read error. The V call is TRBV29-1, the J call TRBJ1-1, with unresolved D. The CDR3 has 12 amino acids. CDR1 is SQVTM and CDR2 is ANQGSEA in the germline V gene. The chain's CDR3 is CSARHEGREAFF. The CDR3 DNA is TGCAGCGCAAGACATGAAGGCCGTGAAGCCTTCTTT. The full variable domain, its missing parts supplied by reference TRBV29-1 and TRBJ1-1, is SAVISQKPSRDICQRGTSLTIQCQVDSQVTMMFWYRQQPGQSLTLIATANQGSEATYESGFVIDKFPISRPNLTFSTLTVSNMSPEDSSIYLCSARHEGREAFFGQGTRLTVV.

The chain joins TRBV5-6 to TRBJ2-3; D call uncertain. Deletions cut 4 bases from V and 7 bases from J, with 10 bases between. Germline CDR1 and CDR2: SGHDT and YYEEEE. This CDR3 region has 12 residues. CDR3 protein: CASSTAAYTQYF. The CDR3 DNA is TGTGCCAGCAGCACCGCGGCATATACGCAGTATTTT.

J is TRBJ2-7 and V is TRBV7-9; tentative D call: TRBD2 (5 bases). The CDR3 contains 16 residues. CDR1 is SEHNR and CDR2 is FQNEAQ in the germline V gene (reference sequence). Trimming stripped 0 bases from V and 2 bases from J, with 14 bases between. The CDR3 here is CASSLAGGLETYEQYF. The CDR3 bases are TGTGCCAGCAGCTTAGCCGGAGGACTGGAGACCTACGAGCAGTACTTC.

In its sample, this clone was seen once. The J gene is TRBJ2-7, the V gene TRBV28, with 7 bases lining up with TRBD1. The CDR3 contains 16 residues. V was clipped by 6 bases and J by 0 bases; unmatched bases: 11. Germline values: CDR1 MDHEN, CDR2 SYDVKM. CDR3 sequence (DNA): TGTGCCAGCAGCCCCAACAGGGGTAGGGGCTCCTACGAGCAGTACTTC. Residues: CASSPNRGRGSYEQYF.

This clone was found a few times. The rearrangement uses TRBV30 and TRBJ1-2; D is unclear. This CDR3 region has 12 residues. V lost 2 bases and J lost 4, with 8 bases in between. The germline V gene encodes CDR1 GTSNPN and CDR2 SVGIG (reference sequence). The CDR3 spells CAWSFGVYGYTF. The CDR3 coding sequence is TGTGCCTGGAGTTTTGGAGTCTATGGCTACACCTTC. The variable domain in full, completed from reference TRBV30 and TRBJ1-2, reads SQTIHQWPATLVQPVGSPLSLECTVEGTSNPNLYWYRQAAGRGLQLLFYSVGIGQISSEVPQNLSASRPQDRQFILSSKKLLLSDSGFYLCAWSFGVYGYTFGSGTRLTVV.

Note on this clone: Sequence at one end of the junction differs from germline and may be a read error. The CDR3 DNA sequence: TGTGCTAGCAGCCCCGGCGGGGAGTACACAGATACGCAGTATTTT. Translating gives CASSPGGEYTDTQYF. The chain links TRBV7-7 to TRBJ2-3; perhaps TRBD2 as D (6 bases). In germline, CDR1 is SSHAT, CDR2 FNYEAQ (reference sequence). The CDR3 contains 15 residues.

This clone has only a few counts. The V and J genes are TRBV6-5 and TRBJ2-1; D not certain. V dropped 1 base and J dropped 0 bases, with 4 bases sitting between them. Germline CDR1 is MNHEY and CDR2 is SVGAGI. This CDR3 region has 14 residues. CDR3: CASSYLVSYNEQFF. The CDR3 DNA follows: TGTGCCAGCAGTTACTTAGTCTCCTACAATGAGCAGTTCTTC.

The CDR3 loop reads CASRLGHSNTEAFF. As DNA, the CDR3 is TGTGCCAGCAGGCTGGGACATTCGAACACTGAAGCTTTCTTT. This chain connects TRBV11-2 to TRBJ1-1; D possibly corresponds to TRBD1 (6 bases). The CDR3 covers 14 residues. CDR1 is SGHAT and CDR2 is FQNNGV in the germline V gene. V gave up 6 bases and J gave up 1 base, with 12 bases separating them. Together with reference TRBV11-2 and TRBJ1-1, the CDR3 gives the full variable domain: EAGVAQSPRYKIIEKRQSVAFWCNPISGHATLYWYQQILGQGPKLLIQFQNNGVVDDSQLPKDRFSAERLKGVDSTLKIQPAKLEDSAVYLCASRLGHSNTEAFFGQGTRLTVV.

J is TRBJ2-2 and V is TRBV2, with 8 bases matching TRBD2. The CDR3 length is 16 residues. Germline V lookup: CDR1 SNHLY, CDR2 FYNNEI. The V and J ends lost 3 bases and 7 bases, in that order; junction bases with no gene match: 10. The CDR3 DNA reads TGTGCCAGCAGTGACCCCACGGGAGGGCCCATCGGGGAGCTGTTTTTT. Its protein is CASSDPTGGPIGELFF.

This chain connects TRBV6-5 to TRBJ1-2, with a tentative D call TRBD1 (6 bases). The CDR3 consists of 13 residues. The germline CDR1 and CDR2 sequences are MNHEY and SVGAGI. The germline V and J ends were trimmed by 7 bases and 6 bases, with 15 bases remaining between them. Written as DNA, the CDR3 is TGTGCCAGCATCCCTGTAGGGGGGGATGGCTACACCTTC. This encodes CASIPVGGDGYTF.

This chain joins TRBV7-2 and TRBJ2-2; 10 nucleotides agree with TRBD1. The germline CDR1 and CDR2 sequences are SGHTA and FQGNSA. The CDR3 is 15 residues long. Trimming at V came to 5 bases and at J to 6 bases, leaving 6 bases not matched to a gene. CDR3 sequence (DNA): TGTGCCAGCAGCCTTCGGGACAGGGGATCCGGGGAGCTGTTTTTT. Translation: CASSLRDRGSGELFF.

The V call is TRBV4-3, the J call TRBJ1-1; no clear D. There are 15 residues in the CDR3. Germline CDR1 and CDR2: LGHNA and YSLEER. Trimming cost V 0 bases and J 5 bases, with 13 bases left between them. The CDR3 sequence is CASSQDLGVFTEAFF. As DNA, the CDR3 is TGCGCCAGCAGCCAAGACCTCGGAGTTTTTACTGAAGCTTTCTTT.

The chain recombines TRBV15 with TRBJ2-7; D gene ambiguous. The CDR3 extends over 14 amino acids. The germline V gene has CDR1 LNHNV and CDR2 YYDKDF (reference sequence). V gave up 5 bases and J gave up 4 bases, with 15 bases separating them. CDR3 DNA: TGTGCCACCAGCGACACCCACTCCTATTACGAGCAGTACTTC. Its protein product is CATSDTHSYYEQYF.

The chain couples TRBV30 to TRBJ1-5; D might be TRBD1 (5 bases). Trimming took 1 base from V and 6 from J, leaving 13 bases between them. Germline V gene lookup returns CDR1 GTSNPN and CDR2 SVGIG (reference sequence). This CDR3 comprises 14 residues. The CDR3 reads CAWSAQGVSQPQHF. CDR3 coding DNA: TGTGCCTGGAGTGCCCAGGGTGTTAGTCAGCCCCAGCATTTT.

The chain employs TRBV19 and TRBJ2-2; 10 bases line up with TRBD1. CDR1 and CDR2 (germline): LNHDA, SQIVND (reference sequence). The CDR3 totals 14 residues. V lost 7 bases, J lost 5 bases, and 4 bases stayed unmatched. CDR3 sequence: CASIRTGGTGELFF. The CDR3 bases are TGTGCCAGTATTCGGACAGGGGGGACCGGGGAGCTGTTTTTT. Using reference TRBV19 and TRBJ2-2 for the parts outside the CDR3, the full variable domain is DGGITQSPKYLFRKEGQNVTLSCEQNLNHDAMYWYRQDPGQGLRLIYYSQIVNDFQKGDIAEGYSVSREKKESFPLTVTSAQKNPTAFYLCASIRTGGTGELFFGEGSRLTVL.

The V and J genes are TRBV29-1 and TRBJ1-2; TRBD1 agrees at 7 bases. From germline, CDR1 is SQVTM and CDR2 ANQGSEA. The CDR3 has 13 residues. The ends lost 6 bases at V and 3 bases at J; junction bases unmatched: 7. The CDR3 protein is CSVLIGTDYGYTF. DNA for the CDR3: TGCAGCGTGCTAATAGGGACAGACTATGGCTACACCTTC.

V usage is TRBV5-1 and J usage is TRBJ2-7, with a weak D call TRBD1 (5 bases). The CDR3 runs to 15 residues. Per the germline V gene, CDR1 is SGHRS and CDR2 is YFSETQ. The germline V and J ends were trimmed by 8 bases and 0 bases, with 18 bases remaining between them. This CDR3 reads CASRWGSYSSYEQYF. CDR3 nucleotides: TGCGCCAGTAGATGGGGCAGTTATTCCTCCTACGAGCAGTACTTC. Full variable domain (remainder filled in from reference TRBV5-1 and TRBJ2-7): KAGVTQTPRYLIKTRGQQVTLSCSPISGHRSVSWYQQTPGQGLQFLFEYFSETQRNKGNFPGRFSGRQFSNSRSEMNVSTLELGDSALYLCASRWGSYSSYEQYFGPGTRLTVT.

This clone was counted a few times. This rearrangement joins TRBV5-1 to TRBJ2-7; possibly TRBD1 for D (6 bases). Germline V gene data show CDR1 as SGHRS and CDR2 as YFSETQ. V was cut by 0 bases and J by 0 bases, with 10 bases left in between. The CDR3 runs 15 residues. This chain's CDR3 is CASSLGRGISYEQYF. The CDR3 nucleotides read TGCGCCAGCAGCTTGGGCAGGGGAATCTCCTACGAGCAGTACTTC.

The chain joins TRBV7-9 to TRBJ2-1; the match to TRBD2 covers 7 bases. Per germline, CDR1 SEHNR and CDR2 FQNEAQ (reference sequence). The CDR3 extends over 12 amino acids. Trimming at V came to 8 bases and at J to 9 bases, leaving 7 bases not matched to a gene. CDR3 DNA sequence: TGTGCCAGCTCCCCAGCGGGGCCTGAGCAGTTCTTC. Translation gives CASSPAGPEQFF.

The J gene is TRBJ2-3, the V gene TRBV4-1; TRBD2 agrees at 7 bases. V shed 0 bases, J shed 2 bases, and the junction held 8 bases outside the gene matches. The CDR3 covers 17 residues. CDR1 and CDR2 (germline): MGHRA, YSYEKL. The CDR3 DNA reads TGCGCCAGCAGCCAAGAGAAGATGGGAGGGGTCACAGATACGCAGTATTTT. The encoded protein is CASSQEKMGGVTDTQYF.

A word on this clone: Germline is not matched at one junction end, which may reflect a read error. The V and J genes are TRBV7-9 and TRBJ2-5; a possible D gene is TRBD2 (6 bases). The CDR3 runs to 14 residues. Per germline, CDR1 SEHNR and CDR2 FQNEAQ (reference sequence). CDR3: CSSSVGLSQETQYF. The CDR3, as DNA: TGTTCCAGCAGCGTGGGACTGAGCCAAGAGACCCAGTACTTC.

In its sample, this clone was seen once. V gene TRBV27 combines with J gene TRBJ1-1; TRBD1 might be the D (6 bases). CDR3 length: 13 amino acids. V lost 6 bases to trimming and J lost 8 bases, with 16 bases between them. Germline CDR1 and CDR2: MNHEY and SMNVEV (reference sequence). CDR3 sequence reads: CASRPQTGPEAFF. The CDR3 coding sequence is TGTGCCAGCAGGCCTCAGACAGGCCCCGAAGCTTTCTTT.

The rearrangement links TRBV5-1 to TRBJ2-7; maybe TRBD2 (5 bases). The CDR3 extends over 14 amino acids. CDR1 SGHRS and CDR2 YFSETQ come from the germline V gene. The V and J ends lost 5 bases and 1 base respectively, with 13 bases between them. As DNA, the CDR3 is TGCGCCAGCAGGCTACTGAGCGGATCCTACGAGCAGTACTTC. Encoded protein: CASRLLSGSYEQYF.